These 2 T cell receptor beta chains were sequenced from one sample in a study of T cells in Graves' hyperthyroidism and ophthalmopathy. Researchers amplified the TCR beta CDR3 regions from RNA transcripts. The TCR CDR3 first-round RT-PCR relied on the HTBI primer set. TCRdb re-analysed the multiplex PCR reads in MiXCR, keeping a single row per CDR3 protein. Among 50,000 to 75,000 distinct CDR3 sequences listed, around half were seen once. Sequencing was carried out using blood. Source of these receptors: a woman aged 30 to 39 with Graves' ophthalmopathy.

This clonotype was recorded at least ten times. This chain links TRBV6-5 with TRBJ2-1, with 8 bases that match TRBD2. Germline-derived CDR1 and CDR2 are MNHEY and SVGAGI. Trimming removed 8 bases from V and 9 bases from J; junction bases left unmatched: 15. The CDR3 has 15 amino acids. Here the CDR3 DNA reads TGTGCCAGCGCCGCGGGGGGCAATGTGTGGGGTGAGCAGTTCTTC. Amino acid sequence: CASAAGGNVWGEQFF.

This chain uses TRBV7-9 with TRBJ2-5; 7 nucleotides match TRBD1. Germline CDR1 reads SEHNR; CDR2 reads FQNEAQ (reference sequence). The CDR3 sequence is 15 residues long. With 1 base clipped from V and 1 base from J, the junction kept 3 bases outside the gene matches. CDR3 sequence: CASSLGGTAQETQYF. In DNA form, the CDR3 reads TGTGCCAGCAGCTTAGGTGGGACAGCCCAAGAGACCCAGTACTTC.